This TCR beta chain is from a study of blood T cell repertoires in COVID-19. The wider study: Whether acute or convalescent, the COVID-19 samples came from the United States, Italy and Spain. PBMCs, B-cell-depleted T cells, or T cells provided the cDNA or gDNA that made up the material.

CDR1 and CDR2 (germline): SGHRS, YFSETQ. CDR3 length: 15 residues. V shed 2 bases and J 5 bases; nucleotides not matched to a gene: 4. In the original analysis: Amplification with reference gene primers provided the estimates of nucleated cell counts. Sequenced by immunoSEQ multiplex PCR; TCRdb stores in-frame clones only, minus some. V and J calls and clone size come straight from that table; D and trimming were deduced from the DNA. Counted here are more than 250,000 clones, 80% to 90% occurring once; the ten biggest clones make up 1%. The genes are TRBV5-1 and TRBJ1-6, with 7 bases that match TRBD1. This clonotype originated in a man in his fifties with active or convalescent COVID-19. The sample consisted of peripheral blood. The CDR3 loop is CASSLGDSDNSPLHF. CDR3 DNA: TGCGCCAGCAGCTTAGGGGACAGCGATAATTCACCCCTCCACTTT.